This entry concerns a single T cell receptor (beta chain). The data derive from a study of CD8+CD57+ T cells in acquired aplastic anemia. Between the trimmed V and J ends, which lost 1 base and 11 bases, there was a span of 26 bases. CDR1 and CDR2 from the germline V gene are LNHNV and YYDKDF (reference sequence). This CDR3 region has 17 residues. Genomic DNA constituted the template upon which TCR beta VDJ and CDR3 profiling was performed. Each CDR3 protein gets one entry after TCRdb re-called the reads with MiXCR. This table has 150,000 to 200,000 distinct CDR3 sequences, about 64% appearing once. The origin of this receptor is a human donor with severe aplastic anemia or a healthy control (not recorded which). Sequencing was carried out using sorted CD4+, CD8+, or CD8+CD57+ T cells (not recorded which) from PBMCs. This sequence joins TRBV15 and TRBJ2-5; perhaps TRBD1 as D (7 bases). The CDR3 nucleotides are TGTGCCACCAGCAGAGTAGTTGCGGGGACAGTCGGCAATGAGCAGTACTTC. Protein: CATSRVVAGTVGNEQYF. The whole variable domain, remainder taken from reference TRBV15 and TRBJ2-5, is DAMVIQNPRYQVTQFGKPVTLSCSQTLNHNVMYWYQQKSSQAPKLLFHYYDKDFNNEADTPDNFQSRRPNTSFCFLDIRSPGLGDTAMYLCATSRVVAGTVGNEQYFGPGTRLLVL.